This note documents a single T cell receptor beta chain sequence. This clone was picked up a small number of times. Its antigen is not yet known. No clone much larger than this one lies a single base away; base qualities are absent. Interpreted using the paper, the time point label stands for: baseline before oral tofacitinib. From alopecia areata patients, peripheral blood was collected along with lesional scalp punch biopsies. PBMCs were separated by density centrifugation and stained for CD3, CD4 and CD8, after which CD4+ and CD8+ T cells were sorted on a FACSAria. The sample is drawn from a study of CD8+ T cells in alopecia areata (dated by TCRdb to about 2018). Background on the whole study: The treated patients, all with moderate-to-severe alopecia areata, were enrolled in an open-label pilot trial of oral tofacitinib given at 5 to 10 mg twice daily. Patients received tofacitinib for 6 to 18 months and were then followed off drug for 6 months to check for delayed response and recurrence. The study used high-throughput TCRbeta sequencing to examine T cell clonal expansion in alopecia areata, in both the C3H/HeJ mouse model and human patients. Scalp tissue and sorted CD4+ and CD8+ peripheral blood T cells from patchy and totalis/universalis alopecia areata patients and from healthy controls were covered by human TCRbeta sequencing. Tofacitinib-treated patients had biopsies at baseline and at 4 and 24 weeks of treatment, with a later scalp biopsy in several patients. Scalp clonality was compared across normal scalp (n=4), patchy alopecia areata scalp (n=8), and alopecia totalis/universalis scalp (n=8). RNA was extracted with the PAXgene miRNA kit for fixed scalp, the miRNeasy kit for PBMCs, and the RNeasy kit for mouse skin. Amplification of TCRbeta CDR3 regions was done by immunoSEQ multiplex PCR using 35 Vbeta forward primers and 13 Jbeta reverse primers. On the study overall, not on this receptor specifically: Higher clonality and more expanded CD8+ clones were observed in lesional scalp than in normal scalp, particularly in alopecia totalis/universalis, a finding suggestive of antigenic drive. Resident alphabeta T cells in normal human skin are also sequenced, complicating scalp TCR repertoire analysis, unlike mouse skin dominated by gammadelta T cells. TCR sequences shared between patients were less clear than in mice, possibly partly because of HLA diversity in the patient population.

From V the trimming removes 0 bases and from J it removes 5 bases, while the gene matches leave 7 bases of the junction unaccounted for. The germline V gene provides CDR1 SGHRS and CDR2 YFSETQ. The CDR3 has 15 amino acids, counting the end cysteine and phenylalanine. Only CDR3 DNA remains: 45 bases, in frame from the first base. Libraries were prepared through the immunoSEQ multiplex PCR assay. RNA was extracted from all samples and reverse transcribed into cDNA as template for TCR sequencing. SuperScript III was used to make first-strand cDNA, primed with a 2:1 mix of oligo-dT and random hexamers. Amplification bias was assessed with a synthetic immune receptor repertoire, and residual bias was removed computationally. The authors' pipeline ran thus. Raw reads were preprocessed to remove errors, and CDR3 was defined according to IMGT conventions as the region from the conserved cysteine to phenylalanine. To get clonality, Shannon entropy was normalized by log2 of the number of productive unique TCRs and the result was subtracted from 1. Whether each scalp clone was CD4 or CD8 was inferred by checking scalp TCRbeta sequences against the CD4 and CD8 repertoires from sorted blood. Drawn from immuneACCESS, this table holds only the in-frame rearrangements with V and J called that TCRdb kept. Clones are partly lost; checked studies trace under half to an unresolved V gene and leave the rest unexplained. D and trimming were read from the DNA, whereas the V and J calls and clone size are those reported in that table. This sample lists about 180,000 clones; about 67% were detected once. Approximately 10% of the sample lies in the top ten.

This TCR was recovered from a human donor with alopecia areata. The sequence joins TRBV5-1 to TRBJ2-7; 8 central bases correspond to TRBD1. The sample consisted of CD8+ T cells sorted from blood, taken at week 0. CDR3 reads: CASSLGAGGADEQYF. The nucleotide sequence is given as TGCGCCAGCAGCTTGGGGGCAGGGGGCGCCGACGAGCAGTACTTC.